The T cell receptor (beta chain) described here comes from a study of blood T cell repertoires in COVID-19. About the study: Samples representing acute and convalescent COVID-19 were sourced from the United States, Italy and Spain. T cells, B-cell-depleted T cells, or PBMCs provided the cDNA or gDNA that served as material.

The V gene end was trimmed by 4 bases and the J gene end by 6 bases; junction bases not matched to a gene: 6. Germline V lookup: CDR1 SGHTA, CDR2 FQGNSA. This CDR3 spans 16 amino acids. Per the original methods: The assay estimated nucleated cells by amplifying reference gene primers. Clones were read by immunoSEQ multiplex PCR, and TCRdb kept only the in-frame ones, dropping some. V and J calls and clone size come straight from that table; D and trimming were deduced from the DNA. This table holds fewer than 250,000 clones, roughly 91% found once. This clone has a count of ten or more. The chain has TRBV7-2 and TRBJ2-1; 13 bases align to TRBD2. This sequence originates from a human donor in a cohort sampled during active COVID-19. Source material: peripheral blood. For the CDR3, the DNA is TGTGCCAGCAGCTACTCCGGGACTAGCGGGACCAATGAGCAGTTCTTC. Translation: CASSYSGTSGTNEQFF.